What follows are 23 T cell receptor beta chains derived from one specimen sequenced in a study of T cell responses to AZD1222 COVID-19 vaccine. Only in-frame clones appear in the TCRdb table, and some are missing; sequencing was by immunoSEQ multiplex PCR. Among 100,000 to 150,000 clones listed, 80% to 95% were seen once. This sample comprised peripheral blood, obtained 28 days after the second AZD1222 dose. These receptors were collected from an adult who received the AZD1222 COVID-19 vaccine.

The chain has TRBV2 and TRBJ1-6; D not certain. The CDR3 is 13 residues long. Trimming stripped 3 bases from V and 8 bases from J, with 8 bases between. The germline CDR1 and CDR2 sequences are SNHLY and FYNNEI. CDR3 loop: CASSEDRDSPLHF. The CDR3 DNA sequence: TGTGCCAGCAGTGAGGATAGGGATTCACCCCTCCACTTT.

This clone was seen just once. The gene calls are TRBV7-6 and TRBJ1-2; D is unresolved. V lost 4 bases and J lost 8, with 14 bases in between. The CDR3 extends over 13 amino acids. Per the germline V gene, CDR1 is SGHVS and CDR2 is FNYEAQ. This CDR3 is CASSSGPVGGYTF. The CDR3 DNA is TGTGCCAGCAGCTCCGGACCAGTCGGAGGCTACACCTTC.

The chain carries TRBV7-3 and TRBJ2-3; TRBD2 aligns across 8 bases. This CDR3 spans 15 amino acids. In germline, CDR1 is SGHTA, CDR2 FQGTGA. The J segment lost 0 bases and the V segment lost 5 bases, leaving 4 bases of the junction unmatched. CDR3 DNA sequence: TGTGCCAGCAGCGAGCGGGGGACTAGCACAGATACGCAGTATTTT. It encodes CASSERGTSTDTQYF. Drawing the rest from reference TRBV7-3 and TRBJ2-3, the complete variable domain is GAGVSQTPSNKVTEKGKYVELRCDPISGHTALYWYRQSLGQGPEFLIYFQGTGAADDSGLPNDRFFAVRPEGSVSTLKIQRTERGDSAVYLCASSERGTSTDTQYFGPGTRLTVL.

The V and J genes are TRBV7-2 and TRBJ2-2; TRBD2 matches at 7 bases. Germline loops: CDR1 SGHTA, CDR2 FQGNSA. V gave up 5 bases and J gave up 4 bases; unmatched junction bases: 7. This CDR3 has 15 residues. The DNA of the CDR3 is TGTGCCAGCAGCGAGCGGGGTATAGGCACCGGGGAGCTGTTTTTT. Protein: CASSERGIGTGELFF.

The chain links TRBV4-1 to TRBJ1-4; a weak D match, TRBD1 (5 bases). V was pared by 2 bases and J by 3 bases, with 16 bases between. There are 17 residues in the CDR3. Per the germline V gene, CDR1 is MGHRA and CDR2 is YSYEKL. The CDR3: CASSQSSPGKANEKLFF. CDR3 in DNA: TGCGCCAGCAGCCAATCCTCACCAGGGAAAGCTAATGAAAAACTGTTTTTT.

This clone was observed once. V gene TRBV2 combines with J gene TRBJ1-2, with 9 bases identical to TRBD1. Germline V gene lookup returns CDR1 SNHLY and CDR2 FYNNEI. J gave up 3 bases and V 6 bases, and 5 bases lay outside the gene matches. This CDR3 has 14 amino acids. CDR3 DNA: TGTGCCAGCAGAGGGACAGGGATCGACTATGGCTACACCTTC. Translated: CASRGTGIDYGYTF.

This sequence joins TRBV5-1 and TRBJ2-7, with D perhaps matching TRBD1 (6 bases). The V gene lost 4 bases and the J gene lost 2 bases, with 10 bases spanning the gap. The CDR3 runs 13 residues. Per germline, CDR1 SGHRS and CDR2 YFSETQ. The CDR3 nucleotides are TGCGCCAGCAGCATACAGGGCCCCTACGAGCAGTACTTC. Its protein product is CASSIQGPYEQYF.

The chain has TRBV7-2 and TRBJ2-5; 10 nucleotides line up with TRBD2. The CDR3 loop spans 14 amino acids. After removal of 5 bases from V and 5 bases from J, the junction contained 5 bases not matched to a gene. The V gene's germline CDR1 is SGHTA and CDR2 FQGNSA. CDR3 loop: CASSPSGRGETQYF. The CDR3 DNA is TGTGCCAGCAGCCCTAGCGGGAGAGGGGAGACCCAGTACTTC.

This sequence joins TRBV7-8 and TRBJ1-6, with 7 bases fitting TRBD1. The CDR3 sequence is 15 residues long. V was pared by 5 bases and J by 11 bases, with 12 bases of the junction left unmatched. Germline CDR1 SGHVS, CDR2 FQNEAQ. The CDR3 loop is CASSPGTALWAPLHF. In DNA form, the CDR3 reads TGTGCCAGCAGCCCCGGGACAGCCCTTTGGGCACCCCTCCACTTT.

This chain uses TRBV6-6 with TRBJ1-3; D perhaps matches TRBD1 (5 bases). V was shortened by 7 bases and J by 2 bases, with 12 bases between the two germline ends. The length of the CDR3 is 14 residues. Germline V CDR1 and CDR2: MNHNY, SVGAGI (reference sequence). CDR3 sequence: CASTPGQAGNTIYF. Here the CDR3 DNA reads TGTGCCAGCACCCCAGGGCAGGCTGGAAACACCATATATTTT.

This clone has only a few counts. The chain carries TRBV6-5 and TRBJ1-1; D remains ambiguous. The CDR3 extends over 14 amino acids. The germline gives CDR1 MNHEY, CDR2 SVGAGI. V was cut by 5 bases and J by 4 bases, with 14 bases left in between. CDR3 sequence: CASSLHLRSTEAFF. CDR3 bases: TGTGCCAGCAGTCTCCACCTGAGGAGCACTGAAGCTTTCTTT.

CDR3 in amino acids: CASSLVGRRDNEQFF. In nucleotides, the CDR3 is TGTGCCAGCAGCTTGGTCGGGAGGAGGGACAATGAGCAGTTCTTC. The rearrangement links TRBV11-3 to TRBJ2-1, with 7 bases fitting TRBD2. The V gene's germline CDR1 is SGHNT and CDR2 YENEEA. This CDR3 has 15 residues. V lost 3 bases and J lost 5; bases outside the gene matches: 7.

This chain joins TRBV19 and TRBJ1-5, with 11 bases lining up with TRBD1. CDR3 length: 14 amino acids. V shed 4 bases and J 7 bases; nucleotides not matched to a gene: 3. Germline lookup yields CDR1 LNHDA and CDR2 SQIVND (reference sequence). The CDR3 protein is CASSRTGGYQPQHF. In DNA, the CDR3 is TGTGCCAGTAGTAGGACAGGGGGCTACCAGCCCCAGCATTTT.

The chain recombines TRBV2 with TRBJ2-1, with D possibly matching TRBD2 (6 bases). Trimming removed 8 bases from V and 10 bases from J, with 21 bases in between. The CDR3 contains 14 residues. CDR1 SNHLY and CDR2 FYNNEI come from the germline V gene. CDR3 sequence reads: CASGRDSGQGEQFF. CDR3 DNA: TGTGCCAGCGGCCGGGACTCGGGGCAGGGAGAGCAGTTCTTC.

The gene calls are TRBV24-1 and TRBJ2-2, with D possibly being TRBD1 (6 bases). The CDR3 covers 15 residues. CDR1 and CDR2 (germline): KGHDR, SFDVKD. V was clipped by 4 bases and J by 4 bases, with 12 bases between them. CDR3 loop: CATSEQGLATGELFF. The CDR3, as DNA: TGTGCCACCAGTGAACAGGGCCTGGCCACCGGGGAGCTGTTTTTT.

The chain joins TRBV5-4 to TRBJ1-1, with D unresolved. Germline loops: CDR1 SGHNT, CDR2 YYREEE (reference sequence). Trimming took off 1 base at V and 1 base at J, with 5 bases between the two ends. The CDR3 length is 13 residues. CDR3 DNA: TGTGCCAGCAGCTTGTCAGAGAACACTGAAGCTTTCTTT. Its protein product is CASSLSENTEAFF.

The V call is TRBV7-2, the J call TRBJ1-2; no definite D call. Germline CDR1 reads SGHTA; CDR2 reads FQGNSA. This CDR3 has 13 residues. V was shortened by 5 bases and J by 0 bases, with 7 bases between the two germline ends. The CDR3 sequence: CASSQRPNYGYTF. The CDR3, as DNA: TGTGCCAGCAGCCAGAGACCTAACTATGGCTACACCTTC.

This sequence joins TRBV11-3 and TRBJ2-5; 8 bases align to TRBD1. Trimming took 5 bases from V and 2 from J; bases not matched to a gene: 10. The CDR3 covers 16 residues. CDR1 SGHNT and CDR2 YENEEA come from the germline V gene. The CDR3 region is CASSARQGSTQETQYF. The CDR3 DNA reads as TGTGCCAGCAGCGCAAGACAGGGGTCGACTCAAGAGACCCAGTACTTC. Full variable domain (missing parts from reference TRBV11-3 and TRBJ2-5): EAGVVQSPRYKIIEKKQPVAFWCNPISGHNTLYWYLQNLGQGPELLIRYENEEAVDDSQLPKDRFSAERLKGVDSTLKIQPAELGDSAVYLCASSARQGSTQETQYFGPGTRLLVL.

The DNA for the CDR3 is TGTGCCAGTAGTTCTGGCCCAAACACTGAAGCTTTCTTT. It yields the protein CASSSGPNTEAFF. The V gene is TRBV19, the J gene TRBJ1-1, with D uncertain. Germline V lookup: CDR1 LNHDA, CDR2 SQIVND (reference sequence). The CDR3 spans 13 residues. V was pared by 5 bases and J by 2 bases, with 9 bases between.

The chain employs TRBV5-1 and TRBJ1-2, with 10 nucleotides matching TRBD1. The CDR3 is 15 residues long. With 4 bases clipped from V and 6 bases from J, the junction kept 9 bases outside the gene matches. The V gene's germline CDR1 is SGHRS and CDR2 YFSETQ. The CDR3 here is CASSLAGQGSNGYTF. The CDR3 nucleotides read TGCGCCAGCAGCCTGGCGGGACAGGGGTCAAATGGCTACACCTTC.

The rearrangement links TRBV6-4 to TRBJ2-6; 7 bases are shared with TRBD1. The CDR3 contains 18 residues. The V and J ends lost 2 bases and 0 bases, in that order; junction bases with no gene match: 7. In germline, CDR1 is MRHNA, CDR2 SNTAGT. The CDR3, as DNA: TGTGCCAGCAGTGACGGGACAGCCGGCCTCTCTGGGGCCAACGTCCTGACTTTC. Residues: CASSDGTAGLSGANVLTF.

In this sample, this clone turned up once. CDR3 bases: TGTGCCAGCAGCTTAGGAGGGGGAAACACTGAAGCTTTCTTT. This codes for CASSLGGGNTEAFF. V usage is TRBV7-9 and J usage is TRBJ1-1, with D maybe TRBD1 (6 bases). In germline, CDR1 is SEHNR, CDR2 FQNEAQ (reference sequence). V dropped 1 base and J dropped 2 bases, with 8 bases sitting between them. This CDR3 region has 14 residues. Using reference TRBV7-9 and TRBJ1-1 for the parts outside the CDR3, the full variable domain is DTGVSQNPRHKITKRGQNVTFRCDPISEHNRLYWYRQTLGQGPEFLTYFQNEAQLEKSRLLSDRFSAERPKGSFSTLEIQRTEQGDSAMYLCASSLGGGNTEAFFGQGTRLTVV.

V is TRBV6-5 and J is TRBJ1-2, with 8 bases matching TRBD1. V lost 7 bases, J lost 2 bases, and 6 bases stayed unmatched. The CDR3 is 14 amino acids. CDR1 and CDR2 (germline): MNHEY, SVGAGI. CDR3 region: CASTETGANYGYTF. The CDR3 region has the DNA TGTGCCAGCACCGAGACAGGGGCCAACTATGGCTACACCTTC.